This T cell receptor (beta chain) stems from a study of tissue T cells after allogeneic stem cell transplantation. Study context: Every graft-versus-host disease patient had gastrointestinal disease and got several lines of graft-versus-host disease therapy. General study points: Some tissue clones might be persisting host cells; their alloreactivity or antigen specificity was not determined. Within patients, tissue anatomy strongly shaped TCR repertoire composition.

A note on this clone: What it binds is unknown.

TCRbeta CDR3 was sequenced at survey depth with template counts. Measured with immunoSEQ multiplex PCR; TCRdb has only the in-frame clones, and not every one. The data show some 43,000 clones, roughly 92% seen once. Between the trimmed V and J ends, which lost 2 bases and 5 bases, there was a span of 12 bases. The CDR3 length is 14 residues. Germline CDR1 and CDR2: SGHTA and FQGNSA. Sequences were derived from blood, sampled before transplantation. The rearrangement joins TRBV7-2 to TRBJ2-5; D perhaps matches TRBD1 (6 bases). The sequence came from a woman aged 40 to 75 who later had graft-versus-host disease after an allogeneic stem cell transplant. The CDR3 DNA is TGTGCCAGCAGCTTAATGGGGGCCCGGGAGACCCAGTACTTC. Translated, it gives CASSLMGARETQYF.